This T cell receptor beta chain was identified in a study of Graves' ophthalmopathy and Graves' hyperthyroidism. Overall study: Ahead of any treatment, peripheral blood was obtained at the initial diagnosis.

The germline gives CDR1 MRHNA, CDR2 SNTAGT. The CDR3 runs to 14 residues. With a duration under 3 months, ophthalmopathy in the donors showed moderate-to-severe activity, CAS ≥3 and NOSPECS ≥4. RNA transcripts served as template for amplifying TCR beta CDR3 sequences. Second-round multiplex PCR followed a first-round RT-PCR using HTBI primers. TCRdb re-derived calls from the multiplex PCR reads in MiXCR, one entry per CDR3 protein. The data hold hundreds of thousands of distinct CDR3 sequences, with approximately 15% observed a single time. Regarding this clonotype: At one boundary the junction diverges from the germline segment, which might be a read error.

The receptor was derived from a woman in her 30s with Graves' ophthalmopathy. The chain couples TRBV6-4 to TRBJ2-4, with 7 bases aligning to TRBD2. What was sequenced was blood. The CDR3 nucleotides are TGTGCTAGCAGTTACGGGCAGGGAGGGAACATTCAGTACTTC. Protein sequence: CASSYGQGGNIQYF.